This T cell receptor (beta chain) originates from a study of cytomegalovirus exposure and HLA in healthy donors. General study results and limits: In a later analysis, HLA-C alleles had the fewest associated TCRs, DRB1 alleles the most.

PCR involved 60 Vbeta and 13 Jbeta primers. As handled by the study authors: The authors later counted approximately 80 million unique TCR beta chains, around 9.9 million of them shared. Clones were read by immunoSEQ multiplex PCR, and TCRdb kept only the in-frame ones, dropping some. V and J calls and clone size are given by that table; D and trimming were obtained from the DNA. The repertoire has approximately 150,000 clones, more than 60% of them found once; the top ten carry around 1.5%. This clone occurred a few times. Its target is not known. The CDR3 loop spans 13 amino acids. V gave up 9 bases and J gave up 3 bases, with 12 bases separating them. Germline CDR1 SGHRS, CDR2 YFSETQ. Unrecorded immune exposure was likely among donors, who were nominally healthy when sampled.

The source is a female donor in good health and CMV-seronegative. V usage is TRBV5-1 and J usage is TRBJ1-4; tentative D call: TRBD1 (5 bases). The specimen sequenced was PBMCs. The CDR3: CANKGRANEKLFF. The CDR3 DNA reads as TGCGCCAACAAAGGCAGGGCTAATGAAAAACTGTTTTTT.